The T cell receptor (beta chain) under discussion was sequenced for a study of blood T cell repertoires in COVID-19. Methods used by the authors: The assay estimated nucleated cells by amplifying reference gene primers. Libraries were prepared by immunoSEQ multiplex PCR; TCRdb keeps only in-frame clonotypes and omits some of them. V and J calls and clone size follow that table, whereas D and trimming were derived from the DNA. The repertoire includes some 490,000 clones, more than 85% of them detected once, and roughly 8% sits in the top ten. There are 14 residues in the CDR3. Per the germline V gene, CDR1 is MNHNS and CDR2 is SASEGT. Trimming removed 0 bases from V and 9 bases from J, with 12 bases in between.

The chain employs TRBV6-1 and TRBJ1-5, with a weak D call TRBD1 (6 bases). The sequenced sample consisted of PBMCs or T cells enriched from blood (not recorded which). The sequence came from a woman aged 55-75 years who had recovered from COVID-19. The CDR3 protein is CASSEARGTRPQHF. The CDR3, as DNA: TGTGCCAGCAGTGAAGCTAGAGGGACACGGCCCCAGCATTTT.